This T cell receptor beta chain came from a study of T cells after yellow fever vaccination. Looked up from germline, CDR1 is DFQATT and CDR2 is SNEGSKA (reference sequence). The CDR3 runs 14 residues. V was pared by 1 base and J by 4 bases, with 14 bases between. Findings and caveats of the study: It was a small share of clonotypes that appeared in both CD4 and CD8 compartments. Boosting was followed by the reappearance of most primary-vaccination clones (roughly 96% CD4, about 89% CD8).

Regarding this clonotype: The antigen remains unidentified.

The TCR cDNA carried a universal primer site and UMIs from 5'RACE template switching. TCRdb processed the 5' RACE reads anew with MiXCR; each CDR3 protein has one entry. The repertoire includes around 300,000 distinct CDR3 sequences, 4.1% of them detected once, and 20% to 25% sits in the top ten. The chain joins TRBV20-1 to TRBJ2-7; no firm D call. The sample in question was PBMCs, obtained 5 days after the yellow fever booster vaccination. The source of this sequence is a man aged 18 to 30 who received the YFV17D yellow fever vaccine. CDR3 DNA: TGCAGTGCTAGAGTGCGGCTACCACCTTACGAGCAGTACTTC. This translates into CSARVRLPPYEQYF.